This T cell receptor beta chain emerged from a study of patients and donors after allogeneic stem cell transplantation. V shed 8 bases and J shed 4 bases, with 12 bases lying between them. Germline loops: CDR1 ENHRY, CDR2 SYGVKD. The CDR3 totals 13 residues. TCRdb used MiXCR to reprocess the RT-PCR reads, holding one entry per CDR3 protein. This sample carries roughly 21,000 distinct CDR3 sequences, around 29% of them seen once, and the ten largest clones take around half. In its sample, this clonotype was seen a few times. The sample comprised blood, either unsorted or a sorted T cell fraction (not recorded which). This receptor was taken from a human donor who was either an allogeneic HSCT recipient or a stem cell or donor lymphocyte infusion donor (not recorded which). It is not recorded whose cells these are; they may come from a transplant donor. The J gene is TRBJ1-5, the V gene TRBV10-3; TRBD1 might be the D (5 bases). CDR3: CAIAGIWNQPQHF. In DNA form, the CDR3 reads TGTGCCATCGCAGGGATTTGGAATCAGCCCCAGCATTTT.